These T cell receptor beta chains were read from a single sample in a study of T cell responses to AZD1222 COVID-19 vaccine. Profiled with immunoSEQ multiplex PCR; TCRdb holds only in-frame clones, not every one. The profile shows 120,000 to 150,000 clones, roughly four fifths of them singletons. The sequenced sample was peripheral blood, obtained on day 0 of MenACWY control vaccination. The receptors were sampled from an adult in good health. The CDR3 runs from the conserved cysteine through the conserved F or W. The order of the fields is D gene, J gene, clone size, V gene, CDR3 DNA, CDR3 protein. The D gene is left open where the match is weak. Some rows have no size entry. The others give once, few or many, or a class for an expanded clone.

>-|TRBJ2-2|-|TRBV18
TGTGCCAGCTCACCTCGGACAGCGAACACCGGGGAGCTGTTTTTT
CASSPRTANTGELFF
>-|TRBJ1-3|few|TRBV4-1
TGCGCCAGCAGCCTAGAACTCTCTGGAAACACCATATATTTT
CASSLELSGNTIYF
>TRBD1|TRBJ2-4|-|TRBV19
TGTGCCAGTAGTATAAGGTCTTGGGACAGGGAGAAAAACATTCAGTACTTC
CASSIRSWDREKNIQYF
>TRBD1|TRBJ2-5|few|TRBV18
TGTGCCAGCTCGCAAGGACAGGGGGCGGAGACCCAGTACTTC
CASSQGQGAETQYF
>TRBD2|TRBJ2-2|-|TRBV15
TGTGCCACCAGGCCCCTGGGGGGGGAGATGAACACCGGGGAGCTGTTTTTT
CATRPLGGEMNTGELFF
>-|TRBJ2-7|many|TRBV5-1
TGCGCCAGCAGTTCCTCCTACGAGCAGTACTTC
CASSSSYEQYF
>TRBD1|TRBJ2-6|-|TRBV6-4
TGTGCCAGCAGTTTTCCGGGACAGGCCCCCTCTGGGGCCAACGTCCTGACTTTC
CASSFPGQAPSGANVLTF
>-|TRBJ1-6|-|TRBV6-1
TGTGCCAGCAGTGAGTTGGGGCTTAATTCACCCCTCCACTTT
CASSELGLNSPLHF
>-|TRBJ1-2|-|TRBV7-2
TGTGCCAGCAGCTTAGTAGGCAGCTCGAGCCTCTATGGCTACACCTTC
CASSLVGSSSLYGYTF
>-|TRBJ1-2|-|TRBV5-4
TGTGCCAGCAGTTCCTGGAACGACCCGAAAGGCTACACCTTC
CASSSWNDPKGYTF
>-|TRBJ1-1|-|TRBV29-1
TGCAGCGGGGGGGGGAACACTGAAGCTTTCTTT
CSGGGNTEAFF
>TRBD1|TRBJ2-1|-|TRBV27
TGTGCCAGCAGCCACATCCCTTCCCACAGGGGTAATTACAATGAGCAGTTCTTC
CASSHIPSHRGNYNEQFF
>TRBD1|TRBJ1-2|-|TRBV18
TGTGCCAGCTCACCGGGACAGACTACTAACTATGGCTACACCTTC
CASSPGQTTNYGYTF
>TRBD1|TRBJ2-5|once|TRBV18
TGTGCCAGCTCACCGCACAGGGGAGAGACCCAGTACTTC
CASSPHRGETQYF
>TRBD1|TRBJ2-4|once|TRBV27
TGTGCCAGCAGTCCCCTGACAGGGAGCACTGGCATAGCCAAAAACATTCAGTACTTC
CASSPLTGSTGIAKNIQYF
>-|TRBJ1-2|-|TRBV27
TGTGCCAGCAGTTTTGGGGGGGGAGGTGGCTACACCTTC
CASSFGGGGGYTF
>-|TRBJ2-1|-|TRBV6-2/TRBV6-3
TGTGCCAGCAGTTACGGGGGCTCGGGCCACAATGAGCAGTTCTTC
CASSYGGSGHNEQFF
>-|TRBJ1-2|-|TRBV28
TGTGCCAGCAGTTCCGGGACGGGACCCTATGGCTACACCTTC
CASSSGTGPYGYTF
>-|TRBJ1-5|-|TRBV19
TGTGCCAGCTCCCTTGGCAGGGTGGGCAATCAGCCCCAGCATTTT
CASSLGRVGNQPQHF
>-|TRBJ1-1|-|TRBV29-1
TGCAGCGTTGAAGTAGGGCGTAGGGTGGGCACTGAAGCTTTCTTT
CSVEVGRRVGTEAFF
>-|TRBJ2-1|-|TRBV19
TGTGCCAGTAGTCCCGGGGGATTTGGTGAGCAGTTCTTC
CASSPGGFGEQFF
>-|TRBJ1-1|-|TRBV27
TGTGCCAGCAGTCCCCATCGACAGGAGGCTGAAGCTTTCTTT
CASSPHRQEAEAFF
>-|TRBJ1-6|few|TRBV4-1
TGCGCCAGCAGCCAAGATCCCAATTCACCCCTCCACTTT
CASSQDPNSPLHF
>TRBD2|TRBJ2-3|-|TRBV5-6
TGTGCCAGCAGCTTGGTAGGACTAGCGGGCCTCACAGATACGCAGTATTTT
CASSLVGLAGLTDTQYF
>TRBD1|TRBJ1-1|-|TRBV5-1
TGCGCCAGCAGCTCCCGGGGACAGGTTGGGGGCACTGAAGCTTTCTTT
CASSSRGQVGGTEAFF
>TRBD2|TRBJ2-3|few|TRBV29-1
TGCAGCGTTGACTGGACTAGCGGCTCCACAGATACGCAGTATTTT
CSVDWTSGSTDTQYF
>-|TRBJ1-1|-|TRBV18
TGTGCCAGCTCACCCGTCCGCGTAACAGGGATAAACACTGAAGCTTTCTTT
CASSPVRVTGINTEAFF
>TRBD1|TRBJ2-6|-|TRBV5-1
TGCGCCAGCAGCTGGGGACAGGGATTCACTGGGGCCAACGTCCTGACTTTC
CASSWGQGFTGANVLTF
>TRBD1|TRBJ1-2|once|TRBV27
TGTGCCAGCAGTAGCTCGGGACAGGGGGTTTCTGGCTACACCTTC
CASSSSGQGVSGYTF
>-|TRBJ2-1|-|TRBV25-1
TGTGCCAGCAGTGAAGGGGGATGGTATGAGCAGTTCTTC
CASSEGGWYEQFF
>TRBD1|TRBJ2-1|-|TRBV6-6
TGTGCCAGCAGGCTAACAGGGGGCCCCTACAATGAGCAGTTCTTC
CASRLTGGPYNEQFF
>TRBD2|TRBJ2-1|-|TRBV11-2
TGTGCCAGCAGCCTCGAGGCCAGCGGGGGGGTCGGGAATGAGCAGTTCTTC
CASSLEASGGVGNEQFF
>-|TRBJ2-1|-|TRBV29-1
TGCAGCGTGCTGGAAAGATCGGCCTACAATGAGCAGTTCTTC
CSVLERSAYNEQFF
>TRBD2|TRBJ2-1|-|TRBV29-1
TGCAGCGCAACCCGGGGGGGCCAGGGGGAGCAGTTCTTC
CSATRGGQGEQFF
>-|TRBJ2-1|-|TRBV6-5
TGTGCCAGCAGTCCTCGAGGTTGGGAGTACAATGAGCAGTTCTTC
CASSPRGWEYNEQFF
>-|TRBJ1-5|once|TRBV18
TGTGCCAGCTCACCGGACGTAGGGAGGGATCAGCCCCAGCATTTT
CASSPDVGRDQPQHF
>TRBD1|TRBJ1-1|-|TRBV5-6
TGTGCCAGCAGCTTGGGCCCGGGACAGGGAACTGAAGCTTTCTTT
CASSLGPGQGTEAFF
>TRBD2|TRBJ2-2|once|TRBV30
TGTGCCTGGGGACTAGCGGCCCAGAACACCGGGGAGCTGTTTTTT
CAWGLAAQNTGELFF
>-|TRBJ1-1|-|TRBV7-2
TGTGCCAGCAGCTTAAACAGGCTGAACACTGAAGCTTTCTTT
CASSLNRLNTEAFF
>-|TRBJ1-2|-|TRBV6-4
TGTGCCAGCAGCCCCACGACAGGTTATGGCTACACCTTC
CASSPTTGYGYTF
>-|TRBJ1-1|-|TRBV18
TGTGCCAGCTCAACAGTGCTTCAAAGTACGGCTTTCTTT
CASSTVLQSTAFF
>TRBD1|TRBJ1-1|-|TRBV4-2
TGTGCCACCGGTAGCGGGACAGCCCTTTCCCGGAGCACTGAAGCTTTCTTT
CATGSGTALSRSTEAFF
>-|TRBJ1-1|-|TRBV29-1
TGCAGCGTTGTAGGCCAGATGAACACTGAAGCTTTCTTT
CSVVGQMNTEAFF